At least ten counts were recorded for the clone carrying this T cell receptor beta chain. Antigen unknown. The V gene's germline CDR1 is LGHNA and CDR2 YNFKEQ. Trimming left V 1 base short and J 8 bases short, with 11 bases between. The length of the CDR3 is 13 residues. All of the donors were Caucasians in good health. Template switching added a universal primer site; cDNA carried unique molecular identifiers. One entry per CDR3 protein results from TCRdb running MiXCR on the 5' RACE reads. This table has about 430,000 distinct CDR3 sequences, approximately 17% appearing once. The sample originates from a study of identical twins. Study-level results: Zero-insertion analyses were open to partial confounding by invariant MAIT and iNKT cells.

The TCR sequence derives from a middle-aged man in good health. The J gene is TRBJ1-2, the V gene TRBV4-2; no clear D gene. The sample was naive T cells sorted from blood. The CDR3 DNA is TGTGCCAGCAGCCAAGGACCTATAGCGGGCTACACCTTC. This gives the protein CASSQGPIAGYTF.